This passage covers 17 T cell receptor beta chains from one sample sequenced in a study of human T cells and chemical hapten exposure (dated by TCRdb to 2020 to 2023). To prepare the library, RACE was applied. TCRdb lists the instrument as NextSeq 500. TCRdb itself trimmed the public reads at Q25 with fastp, ran MiXCR and retained productive beta chains. Each CDR3 protein gets just one entry, which takes the most common genes and DNA from the rows behind it. This sample holds 45,000 to 70,000 distinct CDR3 sequences; 7.5% to 10% were observed only once. The top ten hold less than 15% of the sample. The time point label for this specimen denotes: patch test 1, 2 weeks after DPC sensitization. In light of the paper, this sample's treatment or condition label describes: therapeutic diphenylcyclopropenone sensitization with weekly scalp DPC. This specimen was whole blood, taken in connection with sensitization to the hapten diphenylcyclopropenone (DPC). The receptors here all came from a woman aged 40 to 55 with alopecia areata. Some clones in this sample may be carry-over from other donors' samples.

This clonotype was detected many times. The rearrangement joins TRBV3-1 to TRBJ1-6, with a possible D match to TRBD1 (5 bases). The germline V gene encodes CDR1 LGHDT and CDR2 YNNKEL (reference sequence). V lost 5 bases, J lost 0 bases, and 11 bases lay in between. There are 16 residues in the CDR3. The CDR3 region is CASSMDGHSYNSPLHF. CDR3 nucleotides: TGTGCCAGCAGCATGGACGGACACTCCTATAATTCACCCCTCCACTTT. The full variable domain, in which reference TRBV3-1 and TRBJ1-6 provide the parts outside the CDR3, is DTAVSQTPKYLVTQMGNDKSIKCEQNLGHDTMYWYKQDSKKFLKIMFSYNNKELIINETVPNRFSPKSPDKAHLNLHINSLELGDSAVYFCASSMDGHSYNSPLHFGNGTRLTVT.

This clonotype appeared many times. V is TRBV9 and J is TRBJ2-6; D is unresolved. The CDR3 covers 15 residues. Per the germline V gene, CDR1 is SGDLS and CDR2 is YYNGEE. The V and J ends lost 0 bases and 4 bases respectively, with 8 bases between them. CDR3 in amino acids: CASSVGASGANVLTF. CDR3 nucleotides: TGTGCCAGCAGCGTAGGTGCTTCAGGGGCCAACGTCCTGACTTTC.

Many counts were recorded for this clonotype. This chain uses TRBV29-1 with TRBJ1-1; D may be TRBD1 (5 bases). The CDR3 sequence is 13 residues long. Germline V lookup: CDR1 SQVTM, CDR2 ANQGSEA. Trimming removed 3 bases at V and 1 base at J, with 9 bases between. CDR3 nucleotide sequence: TGCAGCGTTGAGGGGCAGGAGAACACTGAAGCTTTCTTT. It specifies CSVEGQENTEAFF.

This clonotype was detected many times. This rearrangement joins TRBV7-2 to TRBJ2-3; D may be TRBD2 (5 bases). V was shortened by 10 bases and J by 7 bases, with 18 bases between the two germline ends. Germline V CDR1 and CDR2: SGHTA, FQGNSA. The CDR3 covers 13 residues. The CDR3 DNA follows: TGTGCCACCGCGCGGGCTTCTAGCTATACGCAGTATTTT. Its translation is CATARASSYTQYF.

The CDR3 coding sequence is TGTGCCAGCTCACCACAACTGGACAGAGGAAGGAACACTGAAGCTTTCTTT. Protein sequence: CASSPQLDRGRNTEAFF. The chain couples TRBV18 to TRBJ1-1; weak D call: TRBD1 (6 bases). Trimming pared 1 base from V and 1 base from J, leaving 16 bases between. The CDR3 spans 17 residues. Germline assignment: CDR1 KGHSH and CDR2 LQKENI.

The chain is built from TRBV4-1 and TRBJ1-1; 7 bases fit TRBD1. CDR3 length: 15 amino acids. The J segment lost 3 bases and the V segment lost 0 bases, leaving 4 bases of the junction unmatched. Germline V CDR1 and CDR2: MGHRA, YSYEKL. The CDR3 loop reads CASSQDDRVDTEAFF. As DNA, the CDR3 is TGCGCCAGCAGCCAAGACGACAGGGTGGACACTGAAGCTTTCTTT.

V usage is TRBV19 and J usage is TRBJ2-7; TRBD2 matches 8 bases. V shed 5 bases, J shed 0 bases, and the junction held 3 bases outside the gene matches. Germline CDR1 reads LNHDA; CDR2 reads SQIVND (reference sequence). The CDR3 totals 14 residues. CDR3 residues: CASSDAGGSYEQYF. CDR3 nucleotides: TGTGCCAGTAGTGATGCGGGGGGCTCCTACGAGCAGTACTTC.

This clonotype was seen a handful of times. V is TRBV4-1 and J is TRBJ2-7; possible D gene TRBD1, 6 bases. This CDR3 contains 12 residues. V was cut by 4 bases and J by 5 bases, with 9 bases left in between. The germline CDR1 and CDR2 sequences are MGHRA and YSYEKL. DNA of the CDR3: TGCGCCAGCAGCCCCGCAGGGGACGAGCAGTACTTC. Residues: CASSPAGDEQYF.

This clonotype was recorded many times. V is TRBV6-5 and J is TRBJ2-3; D not resolved. Germline CDR1 is MNHEY and CDR2 is SVGAGI. The CDR3 loop spans 14 amino acids. Trimming cost V 1 base and J 2 bases, with 7 bases left between them. The CDR3 is CASSYYPATDTQYF. The CDR3 DNA is TGTGCCAGCAGTTACTACCCCGCCACAGATACGCAGTATTTT.

The genes are TRBV28 and TRBJ1-5, with TRBD1 matching 10 bases. Per germline, CDR1 MDHEN and CDR2 SYDVKM. The CDR3 runs 15 residues. With V trimmed by 6 bases and J by 2 bases, 4 bases remained unmatched. CDR3 loop: CASRRQGAGNQPQHF. CDR3 sequence (DNA): TGTGCCAGCAGGAGACAGGGGGCCGGCAATCAGCCCCAGCATTTT.

This clonotype was picked up many times. The rearrangement joins TRBV2 to TRBJ1-6, with a possible D match to TRBD1 (5 bases). This CDR3 comprises 14 residues. V was trimmed by 10 bases and J by 6 bases, leaving 16 bases between them. The germline V gene encodes CDR1 SNHLY and CDR2 FYNNEI. Here the CDR3 reads CATSERDSNSPLHF. The CDR3 DNA follows: TGTGCCACCTCAGAACGAGACAGTAATTCACCCCTCCACTTT.

This clonotype turned up a few times. J is TRBJ1-6 and V is TRBV4-2, with 7 positions matching TRBD1. V dropped 6 bases and J dropped 7; count of bases not matched to a gene: 6. The CDR3 runs to 14 residues. Germline V CDR1 and CDR2: LGHNA, YNFKEQ. CDR3 amino acids: CASSQHRGNSPLHF. In DNA form, the CDR3 reads TGTGCCAGCAGTCAACACAGGGGCAATTCACCCCTCCACTTT.

This clonotype was found a few times. This chain connects TRBV4-3 to TRBJ1-2, with a weak D call TRBD1 (5 bases). The CDR3 is made up of 16 amino acids. Trimming took 0 bases from V and 0 from J, leaving 11 bases between them. Germline loops: CDR1 LGHNA, CDR2 YSLEER. CDR3 DNA: TGCGCCAGCAGCCAAGATCGGCAGGGAGCTAACTATGGCTACACCTTC. It translates to CASSQDRQGANYGYTF.

V usage is TRBV6-5 and J usage is TRBJ2-1, with TRBD1 matching over 10 bases. The trim removed 5 bases at V and 7 bases at J, leaving 5 bases unmatched. The CDR3 extends over 14 amino acids. Germline V lookup: CDR1 MNHEY, CDR2 SVGAGI. CDR3 protein: CASSPGQGLNEQFF. Written as DNA, the CDR3 is TGTGCCAGCAGTCCGGGACAGGGGTTAAATGAGCAGTTCTTC.

This clonotype occurred a few times. The chain recombines TRBV11-2 with TRBJ2-6; tentative D call: TRBD2 (5 bases). V lost 2 bases and J 4 bases, leaving 15 bases between the germline ends. CDR3 length: 17 residues. CDR1 is SGHAT and CDR2 is FQNNGV in the germline V gene. For the CDR3, the DNA is TGTGCCAGCAGCTTACGGGGAAGTTTGGCGGGGGCCAACGTCCTGACTTTC. Its translation is CASSLRGSLAGANVLTF.

The sample holds a few counts of this clonotype. J is TRBJ2-7 and V is TRBV20-1; D is undetermined. The CDR3 totals 14 residues. Germline lookup yields CDR1 DFQATT and CDR2 SNEGSKA (reference sequence). CDR3 coding DNA: TGCAGGGTCGAAGAAACTGCGCCCTTCTACGAGCAGTACTTC. Its translation is CRVEETAPFYEQYF.

Only a few counts were recorded for this clonotype. V usage is TRBV6-2 or TRBV6-3 and J usage is TRBJ1-2, with 7 bases identical to TRBD1. The germline gives CDR1 MNHEY, CDR2 SVGEGT. J was trimmed by 7 bases and V by 6 bases; bases with no gene match: 14. The CDR3 length is 15 residues. The CDR3 protein is CASRDNPGQRFGYTF. For the CDR3, the DNA is TGTGCCAGCAGGGACAACCCGGGACAGAGGTTTGGCTACACCTTC.